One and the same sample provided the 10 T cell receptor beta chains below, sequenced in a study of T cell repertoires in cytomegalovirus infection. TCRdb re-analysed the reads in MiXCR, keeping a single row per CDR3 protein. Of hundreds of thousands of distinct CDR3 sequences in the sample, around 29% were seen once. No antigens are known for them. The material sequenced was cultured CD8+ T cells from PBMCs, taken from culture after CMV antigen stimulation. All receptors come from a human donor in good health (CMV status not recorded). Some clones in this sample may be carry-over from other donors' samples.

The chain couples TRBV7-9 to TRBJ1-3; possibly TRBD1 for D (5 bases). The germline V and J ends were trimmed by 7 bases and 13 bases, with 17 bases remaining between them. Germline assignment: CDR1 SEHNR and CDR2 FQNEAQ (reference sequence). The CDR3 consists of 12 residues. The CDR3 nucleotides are TGTGCCAGCACCAACGGAGGGTGGGGGATATATTTT. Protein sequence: CASTNGGWGIYF.

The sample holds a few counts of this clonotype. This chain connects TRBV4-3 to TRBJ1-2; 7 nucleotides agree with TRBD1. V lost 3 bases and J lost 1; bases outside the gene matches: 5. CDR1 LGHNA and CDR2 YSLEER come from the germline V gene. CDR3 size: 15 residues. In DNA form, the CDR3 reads TGCGCCAGCAGCCACCGGGACAGACTTAACTATGGCTACACCTTC. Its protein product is CASSHRDRLNYGYTF.

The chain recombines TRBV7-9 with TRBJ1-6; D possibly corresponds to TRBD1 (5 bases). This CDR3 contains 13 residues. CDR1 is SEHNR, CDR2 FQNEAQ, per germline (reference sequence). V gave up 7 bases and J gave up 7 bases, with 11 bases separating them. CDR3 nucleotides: TGTGCCAGCACTGAGGCAGGGAATTCACCCCTCCACTTT. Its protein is CASTEAGNSPLHF.

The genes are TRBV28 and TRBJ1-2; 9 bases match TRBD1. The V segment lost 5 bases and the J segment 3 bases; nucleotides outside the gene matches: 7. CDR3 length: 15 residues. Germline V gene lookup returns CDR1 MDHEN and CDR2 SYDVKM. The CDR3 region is CASSPPDRGDYGYTF. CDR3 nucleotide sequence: TGTGCCAGCAGTCCACCCGACAGGGGGGACTATGGCTACACCTTC.

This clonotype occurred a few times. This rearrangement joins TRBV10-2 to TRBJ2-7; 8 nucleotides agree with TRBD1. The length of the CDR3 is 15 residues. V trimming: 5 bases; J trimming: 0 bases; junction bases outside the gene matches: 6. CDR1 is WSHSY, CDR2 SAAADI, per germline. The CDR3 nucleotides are TGCGCCAGCAGTCCCCGACAGGGGCCCTCCTACGAGCAGTACGTC. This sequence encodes CASSPRQGPSYEQYV.

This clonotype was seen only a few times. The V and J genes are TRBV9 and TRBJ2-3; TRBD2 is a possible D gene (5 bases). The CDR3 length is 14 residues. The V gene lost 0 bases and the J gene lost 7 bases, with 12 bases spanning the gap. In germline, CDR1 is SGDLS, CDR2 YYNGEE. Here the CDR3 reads CASSVGADSHTQYF. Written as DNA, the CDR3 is TGTGCCAGCAGCGTAGGAGCGGACTCTCATACGCAGTATTTT.

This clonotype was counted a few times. CDR3 sequence reads: CASSLGPRIGTQYF. CDR3 in DNA: TGCGCCAGCAGCCTCGGACCCCGGATTGGTACGCAGTATTTT. The chain uses TRBV4-1 and TRBJ2-3, with no clear D. Trimming took off 4 bases at V and 8 bases at J, with 16 bases between the two ends. This CDR3 comprises 14 residues. CDR1 is MGHRA and CDR2 is YSYEKL in the germline V gene.

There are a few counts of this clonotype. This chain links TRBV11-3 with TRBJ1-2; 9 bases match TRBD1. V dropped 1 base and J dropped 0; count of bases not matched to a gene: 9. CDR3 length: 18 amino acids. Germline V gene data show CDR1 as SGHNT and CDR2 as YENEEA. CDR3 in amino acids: CASSLAPGQGLSNYGYTF. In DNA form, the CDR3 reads TGTGCCAGCAGCTTAGCCCCGGGACAGGGCCTTTCTAACTATGGCTACACCTTC.

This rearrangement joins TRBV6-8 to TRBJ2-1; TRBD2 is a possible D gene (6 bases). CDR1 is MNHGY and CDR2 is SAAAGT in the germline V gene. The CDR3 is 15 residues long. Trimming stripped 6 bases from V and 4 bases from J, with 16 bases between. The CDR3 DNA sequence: TGTGCCAGCAGCCCCCCCAGGGCGGGATACAATGAGCAGTTCTTC. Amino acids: CASSPPRAGYNEQFF.

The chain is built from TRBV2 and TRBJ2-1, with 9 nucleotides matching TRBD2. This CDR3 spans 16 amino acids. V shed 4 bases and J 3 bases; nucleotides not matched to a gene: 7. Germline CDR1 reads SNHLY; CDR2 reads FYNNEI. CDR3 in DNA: TGTGCCAGCAGTGGAGCGGGGGGTAGGGTCTACAATGAGCAGTTCTTC. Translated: CASSGAGGRVYNEQFF. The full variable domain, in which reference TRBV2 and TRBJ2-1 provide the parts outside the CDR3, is EPEVTQTPSHQVTQMGQEVILRCVPISNHLYFYWYRQILGQKVEFLVSFYNNEISEKSEIFDDQFSVERPDGSNFTLKIRSTKLEDSAMYFCASSGAGGRVYNEQFFGPGTRLTVL.